One sample yielded the 21 T cell receptor beta chains listed below, sequenced in a study of cytomegalovirus exposure and HLA in healthy donors. This table comes from immunoSEQ multiplex PCR, and its TCRdb copy is limited to in-frame clones, with some not included. This sample has under 150,000 clones, with 70% to 90% found just once. Sequenced: PBMCs. Receptors originate from a man aged 18 to 30 in good health and CMV-seropositive.

This chain uses TRBV7-8 with TRBJ2-7, with 8 bases that match TRBD1. The CDR3 extends over 16 amino acids. Germline V gene lookup returns CDR1 SGHVS and CDR2 FQNEAQ. The J segment lost 4 bases and the V segment lost 3 bases, leaving 11 bases of the junction unmatched. DNA for the CDR3: TGTGCCAGCAGCTTCGTGCCGGGGACAGGTCTTTACGAGCAGTACTTC. Its translation is CASSFVPGTGLYEQYF.

The chain uses TRBV4-1 and TRBJ2-5; 10 bases line up with TRBD2. V was clipped by 5 bases and J by 4 bases; unmatched bases: 13. The CDR3 length is 17 residues. CDR1 is MGHRA and CDR2 is YSYEKL in the germline V gene. The CDR3 DNA reads as TGCGCCAGCAGCTCCCAATGGGGGGGGACTAGCGTAGAGACCCAGTACTTC. Amino acids: CASSSQWGGTSVETQYF.

The genes are TRBV7-6 and TRBJ1-1; D remains ambiguous. Germline V CDR1 and CDR2: SGHVS, FNYEAQ. The CDR3 runs to 14 residues. Trimming removed 5 bases from V and 1 base from J, with 11 bases in between. The CDR3 DNA reads as TGTGCCAGCAGCGACGGACGGGAGAACACTGAAGCTTTCTTT. It is translated as CASSDGRENTEAFF.

This chain uses TRBV18 with TRBJ1-5, with a possible D match to TRBD1 (5 bases). Germline V gene lookup returns CDR1 KGHSH and CDR2 LQKENI. There are 14 residues in the CDR3. V lost 6 bases and J lost 0, with 9 bases in between. DNA of the CDR3: TGTGCCAGCTCCCAGCAGGGTAGCAATCAGCCCCAGCATTTT. This sequence encodes CASSQQGSNQPQHF.

This chain links TRBV5-1 with TRBJ1-3; no clear D gene. Germline V gene data show CDR1 as SGHRS and CDR2 as YFSETQ. The V and J ends lost 2 bases and 4 bases respectively, with 7 bases between them. CDR3 size: 13 residues. The CDR3 DNA reads as TGCGCCAGCAGCTTACAGACAGGAAACACCATATATTTT. This gives the protein CASSLQTGNTIYF. The complete variable domain, with remaining parts taken from reference TRBV5-1 and TRBJ1-3, reads KAGVTQTPRYLIKTRGQQVTLSCSPISGHRSVSWYQQTPGQGLQFLFEYFSETQRNKGNFPGRFSGRQFSNSRSEMNVSTLELGDSALYLCASSLQTGNTIYFGEGSWLTVV.

The chain links TRBV5-1 to TRBJ1-1, with D possibly being TRBD1 (5 bases). V shed 2 bases and J shed 1 base, with 9 bases lying between them. The germline V gene has CDR1 SGHRS and CDR2 YFSETQ. This CDR3 region has 14 residues. The CDR3 reads CASSLATGNTEAFF. DNA of the CDR3: TGCGCCAGCAGCTTAGCCACAGGGAACACTGAAGCTTTCTTT.

A note on this clone: At one end, the junction sequence differs from germline, possibly due to a read error. The chain is built from TRBV7-7 and TRBJ2-1; D ambiguous. The CDR3 has 16 amino acids. Germline V CDR1 and CDR2: SSHAT, FNYEAQ (reference sequence). The CDR3 region is CASSLGAGDSYNEQFF. CDR3 nucleotide sequence: TGTGCTAGCAGCTTAGGCGCAGGCGACTCCTACAATGAGCAGTTCTTC.

This clone was recorded a few times. The V call is TRBV5-1, the J call TRBJ2-1, with 12 bases aligning to TRBD2. Germline V CDR1 and CDR2: SGHRS, YFSETQ. V trimming: 3 bases; J trimming: 9 bases; junction bases outside the gene matches: 13. The CDR3 covers 17 residues. The CDR3 bases are TGCGCCAGCAGCTATTTCCCACTAGCGGGAGGCGGTGGTGAGCAGTTCTTC. This sequence encodes CASSYFPLAGGGGEQFF.

The chain employs TRBV10-3 and TRBJ1-2, with 9 nucleotides matching TRBD1. Trimming at V came to 6 bases and at J to 8 bases, leaving 4 bases not matched to a gene. The CDR3 spans 12 residues. Germline assignment: CDR1 ENHRY and CDR2 SYGVKD. DNA for the CDR3: TGTGCCATCAGCTGGGACAGGGAAGGCTACACCTTC. It is translated as CAISWDREGYTF.

CDR3 sequence (DNA): TGTGCCAGCAGCGTATCGGGACTAGATGGTGAGCAGTTCTTC. Protein product: CASSVSGLDGEQFF. The rearrangement links TRBV9 to TRBJ2-1, with 8 bases matching TRBD2. The CDR3 consists of 14 residues. Per germline, CDR1 SGDLS and CDR2 YYNGEE. Trimming took 1 base from V and 9 from J; bases not matched to a gene: 6.

The chain links TRBV2 to TRBJ2-3, with a possible D match to TRBD1 (6 bases). Trimming removed 4 bases at V and 7 bases at J, with 18 bases between. This CDR3 comprises 15 residues. Germline V gene sequence: CDR1 SNHLY, CDR2 FYNNEI. The CDR3 spells CASSGTADPGYTQYF. The CDR3 coding sequence is TGTGCCAGCAGTGGGACAGCGGACCCCGGGTATACGCAGTATTTT.

The chain recombines TRBV27 with TRBJ1-2, with a tentative D call TRBD1 (6 bases). The V and J ends lost 5 bases and 0 bases respectively, with 10 bases between them. The germline gives CDR1 MNHEY, CDR2 SMNVEV (reference sequence). CDR3 length: 14 residues. CDR3 sequence reads: CASSPRTANYGYTF. The CDR3 DNA follows: TGTGCCAGCAGTCCCCGGACAGCTAACTATGGCTACACCTTC.

The chain uses TRBV5-1 and TRBJ2-2; D might be TRBD2 (5 bases). Germline V gene data show CDR1 as SGHRS and CDR2 as YFSETQ. V lost 0 bases and J lost 0, with 12 bases in between. This CDR3 spans 17 amino acids. The CDR3 sequence is CASSLVERRSNTGELFF. In nucleotides, the CDR3 is TGCGCCAGCAGCTTGGTGGAGCGGCGGTCGAACACCGGGGAGCTGTTTTTT.

The chain carries TRBV5-1 and TRBJ2-7, with D perhaps TRBD1 (5 bases). Trimming took off 0 bases at V and 6 bases at J, with 13 bases between the two ends. The length of the CDR3 is 14 residues. Per the germline V gene, CDR1 is SGHRS and CDR2 is YFSETQ. Written as DNA, the CDR3 is TGCGCCAGCAGCTTGGAAGTTTCCCAGGGCGAGCAGTACTTC. The encoded protein is CASSLEVSQGEQYF.

The chain is built from TRBV9 and TRBJ1-3, with D perhaps TRBD1 (5 bases). The CDR3 loop spans 13 amino acids. The germline CDR1 and CDR2 sequences are SGDLS and YYNGEE. Trimming shortened V by 0 bases and J by 13 bases, and 14 bases separated the two germline ends. Written as DNA, the CDR3 is TGTGCCAGCAGCGTAGATGACCGACAGCGAATATATTTT. Protein product: CASSVDDRQRIYF.

The chain uses TRBV7-4 and TRBJ2-7, with D tentatively TRBD1 (5 bases). CDR1 is SGHVT and CDR2 is SQSDAQ in the germline V gene. V was pared by 5 bases and J by 0 bases, with 17 bases between. There are 16 residues in the CDR3. The CDR3 DNA reads as TGTGCCAGCAGCCAGTCGGCAGGGCCCACCTCCTACGAGCAGTACTTC. Protein product: CASSQSAGPTSYEQYF.

In DNA, the CDR3 is TGTGCCACCAGCAAAGGACAGGCTCTAGTAGGAGAGCAGTACTTC. This translates into CATSKGQALVGEQYF. The chain employs TRBV15 and TRBJ2-7; TRBD1 aligns across 7 bases. Germline CDR1 is LNHNV and CDR2 is YYDKDF (reference sequence). The CDR3 contains 15 residues. J lost 7 bases, V lost 4 bases, and 13 bases had no gene match.

The DNA for the CDR3 is TGTGCCAGTAGTTCACGGGACAGCACCTTCTATGGCTACACCTTC. Protein sequence: CASSSRDSTFYGYTF. The chain links TRBV19 to TRBJ1-2, with 7 bases that match TRBD1. The CDR3 is 15 residues long. Trimming at V came to 5 bases and at J to 4 bases, leaving 10 bases not matched to a gene. Per the germline V gene, CDR1 is LNHDA and CDR2 is SQIVND (reference sequence).

The V gene is TRBV2, the J gene TRBJ1-6; 7 bases map to TRBD1. V lost 6 bases, J lost 5 bases, and 7 bases stayed unmatched. CDR1 and CDR2 from the germline V gene are SNHLY and FYNNEI. The CDR3 runs to 15 residues. The DNA of the CDR3 is TGTGCCAGCAGAGAGACGGGACAGCATAATTCACCCCTCCACTTT. Its protein product is CASRETGQHNSPLHF.

The DNA of the CDR3 is TGTGCCAGCAGTGACAGGACTAACTATGGCTACACCTTC. This translates into CASSDRTNYGYTF. The rearrangement uses TRBV2 and TRBJ1-2; no definite D call. V was cut by 3 bases and J by 0 bases, with 5 bases left in between. Germline CDR1 SNHLY, CDR2 FYNNEI. This CDR3 comprises 13 residues.

This chain uses TRBV9 with TRBJ2-1, with 12 positions matching TRBD2. The germline V gene encodes CDR1 SGDLS and CDR2 YYNGEE. V lost 0 bases to trimming and J lost 9 bases; unmatched junction nucleotides: 7. CDR3 length: 16 residues. The CDR3 DNA reads as TGTGCCAGCAGCGTAGATTCACTAGCGGGAGGCAGTGAGCAGTTCTTC. Translated: CASSVDSLAGGSEQFF.